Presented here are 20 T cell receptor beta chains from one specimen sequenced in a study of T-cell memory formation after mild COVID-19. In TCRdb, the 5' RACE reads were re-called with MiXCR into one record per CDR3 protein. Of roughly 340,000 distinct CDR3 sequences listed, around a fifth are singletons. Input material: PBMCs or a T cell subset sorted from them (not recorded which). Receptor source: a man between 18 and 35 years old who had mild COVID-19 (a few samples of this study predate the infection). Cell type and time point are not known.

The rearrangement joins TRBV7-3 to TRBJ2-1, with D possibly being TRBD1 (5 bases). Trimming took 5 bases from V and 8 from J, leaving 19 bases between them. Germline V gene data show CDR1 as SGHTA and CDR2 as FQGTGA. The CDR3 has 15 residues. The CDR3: CASSPFGRARDEQFF. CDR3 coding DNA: TGTGCCAGCAGCCCCTTTGGCAGGGCTCGGGATGAGCAGTTCTTC. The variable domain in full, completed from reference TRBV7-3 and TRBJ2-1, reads GAGVSQTPSNKVTEKGKYVELRCDPISGHTALYWYRQSLGQGPEFLIYFQGTGAADDSGLPNDRFFAVRPEGSVSTLKIQRTERGDSAVYLCASSPFGRARDEQFFGPGTRLTVL.

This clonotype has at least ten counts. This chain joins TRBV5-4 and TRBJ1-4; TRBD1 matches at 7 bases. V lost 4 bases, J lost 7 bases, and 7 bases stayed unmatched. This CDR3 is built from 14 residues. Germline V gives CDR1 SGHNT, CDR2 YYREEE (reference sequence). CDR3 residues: CASSRQGAAEKLFF. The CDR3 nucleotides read TGTGCCAGCAGCCGACAGGGAGCGGCTGAAAAACTGTTTTTT.

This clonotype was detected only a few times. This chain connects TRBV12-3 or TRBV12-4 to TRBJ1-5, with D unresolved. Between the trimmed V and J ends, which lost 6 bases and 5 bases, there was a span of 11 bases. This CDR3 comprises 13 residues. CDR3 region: CASSLDTYQPQHF. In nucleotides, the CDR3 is TGTGCCAGCAGCCTCGACACCTATCAGCCCCAGCATTTT.

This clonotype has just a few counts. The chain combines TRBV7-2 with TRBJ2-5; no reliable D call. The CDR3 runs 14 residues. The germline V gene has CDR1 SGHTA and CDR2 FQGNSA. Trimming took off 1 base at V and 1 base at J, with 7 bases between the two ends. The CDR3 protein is CASSLGQSQETQYF. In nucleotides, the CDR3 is TGTGCCAGCAGCTTAGGGCAGTCCCAAGAGACCCAGTACTTC.

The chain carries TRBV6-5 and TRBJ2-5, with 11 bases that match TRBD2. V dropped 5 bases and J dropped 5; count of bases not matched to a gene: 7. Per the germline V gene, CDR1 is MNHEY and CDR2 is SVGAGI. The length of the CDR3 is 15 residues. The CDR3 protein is CASSTGTSGSETQYF. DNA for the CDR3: TGTGCCAGCAGTACCGGGACTAGCGGTTCTGAGACCCAGTACTTC.

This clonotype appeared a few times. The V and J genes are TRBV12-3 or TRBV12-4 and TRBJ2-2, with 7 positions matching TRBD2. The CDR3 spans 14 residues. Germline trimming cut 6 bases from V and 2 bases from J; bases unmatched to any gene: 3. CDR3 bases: TGTGCCAGCAGGCTAGCGGAAAACACCGGGGAGCTGTTTTTT. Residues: CASRLAENTGELFF.

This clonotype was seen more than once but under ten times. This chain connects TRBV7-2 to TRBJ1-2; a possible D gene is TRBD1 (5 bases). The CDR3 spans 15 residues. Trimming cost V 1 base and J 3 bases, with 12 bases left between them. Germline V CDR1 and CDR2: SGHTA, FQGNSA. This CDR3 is CASSLVGGVDYGYTF. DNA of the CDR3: TGTGCCAGCAGCTTAGTTGGGGGGGTGGACTATGGCTACACCTTC.

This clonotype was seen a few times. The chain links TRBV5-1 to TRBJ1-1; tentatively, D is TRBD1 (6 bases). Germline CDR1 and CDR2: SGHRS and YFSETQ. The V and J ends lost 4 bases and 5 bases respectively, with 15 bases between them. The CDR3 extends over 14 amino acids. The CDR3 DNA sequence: TGCGCCAGCAGCCCGACAGGCCCCGAAACTGAAGCTTTCTTT. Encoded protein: CASSPTGPETEAFF.

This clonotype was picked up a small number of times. This CDR3 reads CAISDQSSEQYF. The CDR3 DNA reads as TGTGCCATCAGTGACCAATCGAGCGAGCAGTACTTC. The V call is TRBV10-3, the J call TRBJ2-7; D is unresolved. Germline V CDR1 and CDR2: ENHRY, SYGVKD. V lost 3 bases and J lost 6, with 9 bases in between. The CDR3 spans 12 residues.

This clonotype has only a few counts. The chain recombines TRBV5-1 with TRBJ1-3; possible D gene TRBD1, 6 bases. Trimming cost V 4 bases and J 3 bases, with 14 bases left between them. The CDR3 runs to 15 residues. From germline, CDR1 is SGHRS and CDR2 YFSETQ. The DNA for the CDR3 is TGCGCCAGCAGCCTCGGGGGCGCGGATGGAAACACCATATATTTT. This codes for CASSLGGADGNTIYF. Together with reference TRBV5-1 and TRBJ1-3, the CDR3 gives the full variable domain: KAGVTQTPRYLIKTRGQQVTLSCSPISGHRSVSWYQQTPGQGLQFLFEYFSETQRNKGNFPGRFSGRQFSNSRSEMNVSTLELGDSALYLCASSLGGADGNTIYFGEGSWLTVV.

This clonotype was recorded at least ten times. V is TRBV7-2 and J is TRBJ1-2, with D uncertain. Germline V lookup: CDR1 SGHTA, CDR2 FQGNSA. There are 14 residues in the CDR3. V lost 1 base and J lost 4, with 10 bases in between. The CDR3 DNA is TGTGCCAGCAGCTTAGGTGGCAGGTTCTATGGCTACACCTTC. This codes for CASSLGGRFYGYTF.

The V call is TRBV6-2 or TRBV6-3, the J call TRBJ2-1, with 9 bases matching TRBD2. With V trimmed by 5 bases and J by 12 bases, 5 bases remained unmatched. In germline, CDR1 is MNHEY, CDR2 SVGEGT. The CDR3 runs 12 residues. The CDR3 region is CASSRISGGQFF. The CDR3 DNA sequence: TGTGCCAGCAGTCGAATTAGCGGGGGGCAGTTCTTC.

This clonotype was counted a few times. Here the CDR3 reads CASYGGWAGELFF. The CDR3 coding sequence is TGTGCCTCGTATGGAGGGTGGGCCGGGGAGCTGTTTTTT. V and J are TRBV11-2 and TRBJ2-2, with D possibly matching TRBD2 (6 bases). CDR1 and CDR2 from the germline V gene are SGHAT and FQNNGV. The CDR3 has 13 residues. Deletions cut 11 bases from V and 6 bases from J, with 16 bases between.

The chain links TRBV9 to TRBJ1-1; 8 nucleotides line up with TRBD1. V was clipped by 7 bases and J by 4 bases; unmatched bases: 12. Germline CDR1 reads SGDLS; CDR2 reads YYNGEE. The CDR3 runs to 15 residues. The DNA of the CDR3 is TGTGCCAGCGACATATCAGGGGGCCCGGGCACTGAAGCTTTCTTT. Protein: CASDISGGPGTEAFF.

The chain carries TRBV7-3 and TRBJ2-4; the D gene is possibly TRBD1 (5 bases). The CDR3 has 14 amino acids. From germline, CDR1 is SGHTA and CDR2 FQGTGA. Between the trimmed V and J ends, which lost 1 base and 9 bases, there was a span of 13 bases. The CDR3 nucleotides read TGTGCCAGCAGCTTAATAGCAGGGTTTGGCATTCAGTACTTC. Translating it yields CASSLIAGFGIQYF.

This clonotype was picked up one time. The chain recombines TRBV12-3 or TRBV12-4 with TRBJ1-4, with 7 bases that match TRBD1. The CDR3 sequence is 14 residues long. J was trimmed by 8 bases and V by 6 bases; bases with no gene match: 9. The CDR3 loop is CASSLDREGEKLFF. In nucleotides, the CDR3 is TGTGCCAGCAGCCTTGACAGGGAGGGCGAAAAACTGTTTTTT.

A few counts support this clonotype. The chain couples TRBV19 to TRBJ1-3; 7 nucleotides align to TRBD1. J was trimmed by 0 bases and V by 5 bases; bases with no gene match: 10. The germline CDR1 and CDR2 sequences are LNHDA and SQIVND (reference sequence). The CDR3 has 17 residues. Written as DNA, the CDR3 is TGTGCCAGTAGTGACCCCGGACAGGTCTACTCTGGAAACACCATATATTTT. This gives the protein CASSDPGQVYSGNTIYF. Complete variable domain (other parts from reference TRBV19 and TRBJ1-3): DGGITQSPKYLFRKEGQNVTLSCEQNLNHDAMYWYRQDPGQGLRLIYYSQIVNDFQKGDIAEGYSVSREKKESFPLTVTSAQKNPTAFYLCASSDPGQVYSGNTIYFGEGSWLTVV.

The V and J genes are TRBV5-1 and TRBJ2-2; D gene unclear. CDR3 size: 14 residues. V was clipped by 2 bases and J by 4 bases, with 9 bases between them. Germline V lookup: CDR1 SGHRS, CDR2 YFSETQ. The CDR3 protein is CASSLHGPTGELFF. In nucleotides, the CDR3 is TGCGCCAGCAGCTTACACGGGCCCACCGGGGAGCTGTTTTTT.

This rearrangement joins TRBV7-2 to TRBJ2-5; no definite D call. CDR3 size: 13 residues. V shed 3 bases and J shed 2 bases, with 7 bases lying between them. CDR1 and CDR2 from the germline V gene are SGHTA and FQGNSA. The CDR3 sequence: CASSFDPQETQYF. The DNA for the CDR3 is TGTGCCAGCAGCTTCGACCCACAAGAGACCCAGTACTTC. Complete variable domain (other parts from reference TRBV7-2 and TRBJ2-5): GAGVSQSPSNKVTEKGKDVELRCDPISGHTALYWYRQSLGQGLEFLIYFQGNSAPDKSGLPSDRFSAERTGGSVSTLTIQRTQQEDSAVYLCASSFDPQETQYFGPGTRLLVL.

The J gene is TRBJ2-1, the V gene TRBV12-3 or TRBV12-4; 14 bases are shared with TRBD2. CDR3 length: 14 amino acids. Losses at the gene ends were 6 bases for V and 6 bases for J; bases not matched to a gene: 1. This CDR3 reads CASRTSGGGNEQFF. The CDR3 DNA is TGTGCCAGCAGGACTAGCGGGGGGGGCAATGAGCAGTTCTTC.